These 27 T cell receptor beta chains share one sample of origin, sequenced in a study of blood T cell repertoires in COVID-19. Method: immunoSEQ multiplex PCR; TCRdb's copy keeps in-frame clones and lacks some. The repertoire has under 200,000 clones, around 84% of them found once; the top ten carry around 7.9%. Sequencing used PBMCs or T cells enriched from blood (not recorded which). These receptors came from a man in his fifties or sixties who had recovered from COVID-19.

The rearrangement links TRBV19 to TRBJ1-6; D remains ambiguous. Germline V gene lookup returns CDR1 LNHDA and CDR2 SQIVND (reference sequence). The CDR3 totals 17 residues. The germline V and J ends were trimmed by 1 base and 2 bases, with 12 bases remaining between them. The CDR3 loop reads CASSIGGIATYNSPLHF. In nucleotides, the CDR3 is TGTGCCAGTAGTATAGGAGGAATCGCTACCTATAATTCACCCCTCCACTTT.

The V call is TRBV4-2, the J call TRBJ1-2; D gene uncertain. Germline V gene lookup returns CDR1 LGHNA and CDR2 YNFKEQ. The CDR3 is 12 amino acids. The V and J ends lost 0 bases and 8 bases respectively, with 7 bases between them. This CDR3 is CASSQDLGGYTF. DNA of the CDR3: TGTGCCAGCAGCCAAGATCTCGGGGGCTACACCTTC.

The chain joins TRBV6-9 to TRBJ1-5; D remains unclear. Looked up from germline, CDR1 is MNHGY and CDR2 is SVAAGI. This CDR3 spans 14 amino acids. The V gene lost 3 bases and the J gene lost 2 bases, with 8 bases spanning the gap. In nucleotides, the CDR3 is TGTGCCAGCAGTTACGCCCGGGGCAATCAGCCCCAGCATTTT. This translates into CASSYARGNQPQHF.

This clone was observed once. The chain joins TRBV18 to TRBJ2-1; a possible D gene is TRBD1 (6 bases). With 6 bases removed from V and 4 bases from J, the gap between germline ends came to 16 bases. Germline V lookup: CDR1 KGHSH, CDR2 LQKENI. The CDR3 sequence is 15 residues long. The CDR3 DNA follows: TGTGCCAGCTCTTCTAACAGGGACCAATACAATGAGCAGTTCTTC. This gives the protein CASSSNRDQYNEQFF.

CDR3 in amino acids: CASSQEGGGGNQPQHF. DNA of the CDR3: TGCGCCAGCAGCCAAGAAGGAGGTGGGGGCAATCAGCCCCAGCATTTT. The V call is TRBV4-3, the J call TRBJ1-5; D unclear. The CDR3 consists of 16 residues. The V end lost 0 bases, the J end lost 2 bases, and 11 bases lay between the germline ends. The germline V gene encodes CDR1 LGHNA and CDR2 YSLEER.

The CDR3 DNA is TGTGCCAGCAGCTTGGACACGACCAAAGCTTTCTTT. Amino acid sequence: CASSLDTTKAFF. The V gene is TRBV7-8, the J gene TRBJ1-1; D possibly corresponds to TRBD1 (5 bases). Germline lookup yields CDR1 SGHVS and CDR2 FQNEAQ. CDR3 size: 12 residues. Trimming shortened V by 3 bases and J by 9 bases, and 11 bases separated the two germline ends.

This chain connects TRBV7-9 to TRBJ1-6, with 8 bases fitting TRBD1. The CDR3 loop spans 17 amino acids. Germline assignment: CDR1 SEHNR and CDR2 FQNEAQ (reference sequence). Trimming at V came to 1 base and at J to 0 bases, leaving 2 bases not matched to a gene. CDR3 protein: CASSLGGTGSYNSPLHF. In nucleotides, the CDR3 is TGTGCCAGCAGCTTAGGGGGGACAGGCTCCTATAATTCACCCCTCCACTTT. The full variable domain, rest sourced from reference TRBV7-9 and TRBJ1-6, is DTGVSQNPRHKITKRGQNVTFRCDPISEHNRLYWYRQTLGQGPEFLTYFQNEAQLEKSRLLSDRFSAERPKGSFSTLEIQRTEQGDSAMYLCASSLGGTGSYNSPLHFGNGTRLTVT.

V is TRBV3-1 (or the pseudogene TRBV3-2) and J is TRBJ2-2, with 8 bases aligning to TRBD2. Germline CDR1 is LGHDT and CDR2 is YNNKEL (reference sequence). The CDR3 length is 15 residues. V dropped 4 bases and J dropped 6; count of bases not matched to a gene: 7. The CDR3 DNA reads TGTGCCAGCAGCCCATTGCGGGGGGCGGCCGGGGAGCTGTTTTTT. It specifies CASSPLRGAAGELFF.

This rearrangement joins TRBV9 to TRBJ1-5; TRBD1 matches at 7 bases. Per germline, CDR1 SGDLS and CDR2 YYNGEE. V gave up 0 bases and J gave up 5 bases; unmatched junction bases: 2. The CDR3 covers 14 residues. The CDR3 here is CASSVGGTDQPQHF. For the CDR3, the DNA is TGTGCCAGCAGCGTAGGGGGGACAGATCAGCCCCAGCATTTT.

The chain carries TRBV7-2 and TRBJ2-1, with D possibly being TRBD2 (6 bases). The CDR3 extends over 15 amino acids. Deletions cut 5 bases from V and 1 base from J, with 12 bases between. Germline V gives CDR1 SGHTA, CDR2 FQGNSA. CDR3 protein: CASSRIAVSYNEQFF. CDR3 in DNA: TGTGCCAGCAGCAGAATAGCGGTATCCTACAATGAGCAGTTCTTC. The variable domain in full, completed from reference TRBV7-2 and TRBJ2-1, reads GAGVSQSPSNKVTEKGKDVELRCDPISGHTALYWYRQSLGQGLEFLIYFQGNSAPDKSGLPSDRFSAERTGGSVSTLTIQRTQQEDSAVYLCASSRIAVSYNEQFFGPGTRLTVL.

This clone was counted only a few times. The chain uses TRBV30 and TRBJ1-1; 8 positions agree with TRBD1. Germline V gives CDR1 GTSNPN, CDR2 SVGIG (reference sequence). The CDR3 contains 12 residues. Unmatched junction bases numbered 4, after V lost 4 bases and J lost 6 bases. The CDR3: CAWIGQGAEAFF. The CDR3 nucleotides are TGTGCCTGGATCGGACAGGGCGCTGAAGCTTTCTTT.

The chain recombines TRBV12-5 with TRBJ1-5; D is ambiguous. This CDR3 has 15 residues. CDR1 LGHNT and CDR2 FRNRAP come from the germline V gene. Trimming shortened V by 1 base and J by 4 bases, and 11 bases separated the two germline ends. CDR3 protein: CASGLGDTHNQPQHF. The CDR3 region has the DNA TGTGCTAGTGGTTTGGGCGACACCCATAATCAGCCCCAGCATTTT.

The chain uses TRBV3-1 (or the pseudogene TRBV3-2) and TRBJ1-2; 7 bases map to TRBD1. After removal of 5 bases from V and 3 bases from J, the junction contained 3 bases not matched to a gene. The CDR3 covers 13 residues. Germline values: CDR1 LGHDT, CDR2 YNNKEL (reference sequence). The CDR3 loop is CASSMTGHYGYTF. CDR3 bases: TGTGCCAGCAGCATGACAGGGCACTATGGCTACACCTTC.

V usage is TRBV2 and J usage is TRBJ2-4; 12 positions agree with TRBD1. Trimming cost V 6 bases and J 1 base; bases outside gene matches: 10. Germline CDR1 SNHLY, CDR2 FYNNEI. This CDR3 spans 18 amino acids. The CDR3 reads CASRIGTGGAGAKNIQYF. CDR3 sequence (DNA): TGTGCCAGCAGAATCGGGACAGGGGGCGCTGGGGCCAAAAACATTCAGTACTTC.

The V gene is TRBV3-1 (or the pseudogene TRBV3-2), the J gene TRBJ1-2; 10 bases align to TRBD1. The CDR3 has 14 residues. V lost 4 bases to trimming and J lost 7 bases; unmatched junction nucleotides: 6. Germline V gene data show CDR1 as LGHDT and CDR2 as YNNKEL (reference sequence). The CDR3 DNA is TGTGCCAGCAGCCCGGGACAGGGGCCTTTTGGCTACACCTTC. It is translated as CASSPGQGPFGYTF.

This clone appeared a few times. The chain couples TRBV19 to TRBJ1-5; TRBD1 matches 10 bases. Germline CDR1 LNHDA, CDR2 SQIVND (reference sequence). The CDR3 is made up of 20 amino acids. V shed 4 bases and J 4 bases; nucleotides not matched to a gene: 19. CDR3 loop: CASSKTGGFGTGAGNQPQHF. Written as DNA, the CDR3 is TGTGCCAGTAGTAAAACCGGTGGTTTCGGGACAGGGGCGGGAAATCAGCCCCAGCATTTT.

This rearrangement joins TRBV7-2 to TRBJ1-1; 8 nucleotides align to TRBD1. Germline V lookup: CDR1 SGHTA, CDR2 FQGNSA. The CDR3 length is 14 residues. Trimming removed 5 bases from V and 10 bases from J; junction bases left unmatched: 12. The CDR3 sequence: CASSLDRGGLRAFF. In DNA, the CDR3 is TGTGCCAGCAGCCTTGACAGGGGCGGATTGCGAGCTTTCTTT.

In DNA form, the CDR3 reads TGTGCCAGCTCTCAGAACGCGGGGGGGCGAACAGATACGCAGTATTTT. Encoded protein: CASSQNAGGRTDTQYF. The rearrangement links TRBV18 to TRBJ2-3; TRBD2 aligns across 9 bases. The CDR3 is 16 residues long. Germline CDR1 and CDR2: KGHSH and LQKENI. V lost 6 bases, J lost 3 bases, and 10 bases stayed unmatched.

This clone came up once. V usage is TRBV7-9 and J usage is TRBJ2-7, with a tentative D call TRBD1 (5 bases). Between the trimmed V and J ends, which lost 2 bases and 2 bases, there was a span of 7 bases. CDR1 and CDR2 (germline): SEHNR, FQNEAQ (reference sequence). The CDR3 covers 13 residues. The CDR3 DNA reads TGTGCCAGCAGCTTAAGACAGACCTACGAGCAGTACTTC. It translates to CASSLRQTYEQYF. The full variable domain, with the rest looked up from reference TRBV7-9 and TRBJ2-7, is DTGVSQNPRHKITKRGQNVTFRCDPISEHNRLYWYRQTLGQGPEFLTYFQNEAQLEKSRLLSDRFSAERPKGSFSTLEIQRTEQGDSAMYLCASSLRQTYEQYFGPGTRLTVT.

A few counts support this clone. This chain connects TRBV5-1 to TRBJ2-5; unclear D gene. Germline lookup yields CDR1 SGHRS and CDR2 YFSETQ. CDR3 size: 15 residues. With 0 bases removed from V and 2 bases from J, the gap between germline ends came to 11 bases. CDR3 sequence: CASSLDNPHQETQYF. The CDR3 DNA sequence: TGCGCCAGCAGCTTGGACAATCCCCATCAAGAGACCCAGTACTTC.

This clone has only one observation. The CDR3 bases are TGTGCCAGCAGCTTAGCGCTAGCGGGGGGCCTCATCCAAGAGACCCAGTACTTC. Translation gives CASSLALAGGLIQETQYF. The genes are TRBV7-8 and TRBJ2-5, with TRBD2 matching 11 bases. With V trimmed by 0 bases and J by 1 base, 7 bases remained unmatched. Germline V gives CDR1 SGHVS, CDR2 FQNEAQ. This CDR3 has 18 residues.

This clone was picked up a small number of times. This chain links TRBV7-9 with TRBJ1-4; D remains ambiguous. Germline V CDR1 and CDR2: SEHNR, FQNEAQ (reference sequence). V lost 5 bases and J lost 5, with 21 bases in between. The CDR3 totals 17 residues. The CDR3 DNA reads TGTGCCAGCAGCCCCCCTGCAGCAGCGCAACTAAATGAAAAACTGTTTTTT. Its protein product is CASSPPAAAQLNEKLFF. Together with reference TRBV7-9 and TRBJ1-4, the CDR3 gives the full variable domain: DTGVSQNPRHKITKRGQNVTFRCDPISEHNRLYWYRQTLGQGPEFLTYFQNEAQLEKSRLLSDRFSAERPKGSFSTLEIQRTEQGDSAMYLCASSPPAAAQLNEKLFFGSGTQLSVL.

V is TRBV18 and J is TRBJ1-2, with no clear D. V was trimmed by 5 bases and J by 5 bases, leaving 12 bases between them. Germline V CDR1 and CDR2: KGHSH, LQKENI. The CDR3 sequence is 13 residues long. DNA of the CDR3: TGTGCCAGCTCATCGACCCGACAATATGGCTACACCTTC. Protein sequence: CASSSTRQYGYTF.

To note about this clone: In the same sample, other DNA sequences code for this CDR3. The chain couples TRBV7-9 to TRBJ1-6; D ambiguous. Trimming stripped 2 bases from V and 7 bases from J, with 3 bases between. CDR1 and CDR2 from the germline V gene are SEHNR and FQNEAQ (reference sequence). The CDR3 has 12 residues. Here the CDR3 DNA reads TGTGCCAGCAGCTTATCGAATTCACCCCTCCACTTT. It is translated as CASSLSNSPLHF.

The chain joins TRBV9 to TRBJ2-5; TRBD2 might be the D (7 bases). This CDR3 is 16 amino acids long. CDR1 is SGDLS, CDR2 YYNGEE, per germline. V lost 0 bases, J lost 4 bases, and 16 bases lay in between. The CDR3, as DNA: TGTGCCAGCAGCGTAGATAGGGGGGGCCCGGGAGAGACCCAGTACTTC. Protein: CASSVDRGGPGETQYF.

The chain uses TRBV11-3 and TRBJ2-3, with a weak D call TRBD1 (6 bases). CDR3 length equals 16 residues. With 1 base removed from V and 2 bases from J, the gap between germline ends came to 13 bases. Per germline, CDR1 SGHNT and CDR2 YENEEA. CDR3 sequence (DNA): TGTGCCAGCAGCTTAGGTCAGGGGATGGACACAGATACGCAGTATTTT. Translation: CASSLGQGMDTDTQYF.

This chain joins TRBV28 and TRBJ1-4; 8 bases map to TRBD1. The CDR3 consists of 15 residues. Germline trimming cut 5 bases from V and 3 bases from J; bases unmatched to any gene: 5. CDR1 and CDR2 (germline): MDHEN, SYDVKM. CDR3 loop: CASSAQGQANEKLFF. For the CDR3, the DNA is TGTGCCAGCAGTGCCCAGGGACAGGCTAATGAAAAACTGTTTTTT.